The present entry profiles one T cell receptor (beta chain) with its context. This sample was included in a study of CD8+ T cells in alopecia areata. Sequencing used cDNA as its template, made by extracting RNA and reverse transcribing it. Here immunoSEQ multiplex PCR was the method, and the copy in TCRdb shows in-frame clones only, minus some. The sample lists roughly 210,000 clones, less than 45% occurring once. Treatment of the sample: oral pan-JAK inhibitor, 5-10 mg twice daily. PBMCs, the starting material, were the source of sorted CD4+ and CD8+ T cells. The sequenced sample was CD4+ T cells sorted from blood, obtained at approximately week 36, from a patient treated with tofacitinib. The sequence was collected from a human donor with alopecia areata.

Here the CDR3 reads CASSGGQGAYNEQFF. The DNA for the CDR3 is TGTGCCAGCAGTGGGGGACAGGGGGCCTACAATGAGCAGTTCTTC. The V gene is TRBV2, the J gene TRBJ2-1; the match to TRBD1 covers 11 bases. This CDR3 contains 15 residues. Trimming took 4 bases from V and 2 from J; bases not matched to a gene: 1. Germline-derived CDR1 and CDR2 are SNHLY and FYNNEI.